The 30 T cell receptor beta chains in this list originate from one sample, sequenced in a study of blood T cell repertoires in COVID-19. Sequencing was performed with immunoSEQ multiplex PCR; in TCRdb, only in-frame clones are kept and a portion is missing. Of some 300,000 clones in the sample, just under 90% were seen once. Material: PBMCs or T cells enriched from blood (not recorded which). Receptor source: a woman aged 30 to 39 who had recovered from COVID-19.

The table lists this clone with a count of one. The chain has TRBV2 and TRBJ1-5, with 9 bases matching TRBD1. The CDR3 totals 14 residues. Germline CDR1 reads SNHLY; CDR2 reads FYNNEI. Losses at the gene ends were 3 bases for V and 5 bases for J; bases not matched to a gene: 2. The CDR3 nucleotides read TGTGCCAGCAGTGAGGGGACAGGGTATCAGCCCCAGCATTTT. It codes for CASSEGTGYQPQHF. Using reference TRBV2 and TRBJ1-5 for the parts outside the CDR3, the full variable domain is EPEVTQTPSHQVTQMGQEVILRCVPISNHLYFYWYRQILGQKVEFLVSFYNNEISEKSEIFDDQFSVERPDGSNFTLKIRSTKLEDSAMYFCASSEGTGYQPQHFGDGTRLSIL.

The chain carries TRBV5-1 and TRBJ1-2; D might be TRBD1 (6 bases). V dropped 0 bases and J dropped 1 base, with 7 bases sitting between them. Germline loops: CDR1 SGHRS, CDR2 YFSETQ. The CDR3 totals 14 residues. The CDR3 DNA is TGCGCCAGCAGCTTGGGGGACAATAACTATGGCTACACCTTC. Translating gives CASSLGDNNYGYTF. Looking up the rest from reference TRBV5-1 and TRBJ1-2 gives the full variable domain: KAGVTQTPRYLIKTRGQQVTLSCSPISGHRSVSWYQQTPGQGLQFLFEYFSETQRNKGNFPGRFSGRQFSNSRSEMNVSTLELGDSALYLCASSLGDNNYGYTFGSGTRLTVV.

The CDR3 spells CASSPQGSNQPQHF. In nucleotides, the CDR3 is TGTGCCAGCAGCCCCCAGGGAAGCAATCAGCCCCAGCATTTT. The chain employs TRBV7-6 and TRBJ1-5; D might be TRBD1 (5 bases). Trimming left V 5 bases short and J 1 base short, with 9 bases between. This CDR3 is 14 amino acids long. Germline loops: CDR1 SGHVS, CDR2 FNYEAQ.

V and J are TRBV12-2 and TRBJ2-1; the table calls TRBD1, which could not be checked here. TRBV12-2 counts as a pseudogene. CDR3 length equals 21 residues. This chain's CDR3 is CASRLVAGHLSPRYSGNEQFF. CDR3 in DNA: TGTGCAAGTCGCTTAGTAGCCGGACATTTAAGCCCAAGGTATTCGGGTAATGAGCAGTTCTTC.

V usage is TRBV28 and J usage is TRBJ2-7; 8 nucleotides line up with TRBD2. CDR3 size: 15 residues. Per germline, CDR1 MDHEN and CDR2 SYDVKM. V trimming: 3 bases; J trimming: 5 bases; junction bases outside the gene matches: 9. In DNA form, the CDR3 reads TGTGCCAGCAGTTTGGGAAAAGCGGGAGCCAACGAGCAGTACTTC. Protein: CASSLGKAGANEQYF.

This chain links TRBV5-1 with TRBJ1-2; D is undetermined. Trimming took off 1 base at V and 7 bases at J, with 14 bases between the two ends. Germline assignment: CDR1 SGHRS and CDR2 YFSETQ. This CDR3 contains 14 residues. In nucleotides, the CDR3 is TGCGCCAGCAGCTTGTCACAGTTTAGTGGTGGCTACACCTTC. This gives the protein CASSLSQFSGGYTF.

The chain combines TRBV6-1 with TRBJ2-7; 8 bases are shared with TRBD1. Germline V lookup: CDR1 MNHNS, CDR2 SASEGT. V shed 3 bases, J shed 4 bases, and the junction held 17 bases outside the gene matches. The CDR3 runs 18 residues. The DNA for the CDR3 is TGTGCCAGCAGTGATGGGGCCCAAGCGGACAGGGCAAATTACGAGCAGTACTTC. Its protein product is CASSDGAQADRANYEQYF.

The chain recombines TRBV3-1 (or the pseudogene TRBV3-2) with TRBJ2-2; 7 bases match TRBD1. The germline V gene encodes CDR1 LGHDT and CDR2 YNNKEL (reference sequence). There are 13 residues in the CDR3. Trimming took 1 base from V and 7 from J; bases not matched to a gene: 0. CDR3 sequence: CASSQAGGGELFF. The CDR3 bases are TGTGCCAGCAGCCAAGCAGGGGGCGGGGAGCTGTTTTTT.

This clone occurred once. This CDR3 is CAINNRDRLNYGYTF. The CDR3 region has the DNA TGTGCCATCAATAACCGGGACAGACTTAACTATGGCTACACCTTC. The chain recombines TRBV10-3 with TRBJ1-2, with 7 bases lining up with TRBD1. V shed 7 bases and J 1 base; nucleotides not matched to a gene: 9. In germline, CDR1 is ENHRY, CDR2 SYGVKD. There are 15 residues in the CDR3.

The V gene is TRBV6-6, the J gene TRBJ1-2; TRBD1 might be the D (5 bases). The CDR3 has 16 residues. Trimming removed 7 bases from V and 5 bases from J, with 23 bases in between. Germline V gene sequence: CDR1 MNHNY, CDR2 SVGAGI (reference sequence). The CDR3 sequence: CASIPKGQGGRYGYTF. The CDR3 DNA reads TGTGCCAGCATTCCCAAGGGGCAGGGTGGGAGGTATGGCTACACCTTC.

Only one count was recorded for this clone. The genes are TRBV4-1 and TRBJ1-1; TRBD1 matches at 9 bases. J lost 3 bases, V lost 4 bases, and 6 bases had no gene match. Germline V gene data show CDR1 as MGHRA and CDR2 as YSYEKL. The CDR3 contains 15 residues. CDR3 protein: CASSRTGGLYTEAFF. The CDR3 nucleotides are TGCGCCAGCAGCCGTACAGGGGGCCTTTACACTGAAGCTTTCTTT.

The sample holds a few counts of this clone. The CDR3: CASSLVDSDTGELFF. DNA for the CDR3: TGTGCCAGCAGCTTAGTAGATAGCGACACCGGGGAGCTGTTTTTT. This chain joins TRBV7-9 and TRBJ2-2, with a weak D call TRBD2 (5 bases). There are 15 residues in the CDR3. CDR1 is SEHNR and CDR2 is FQNEAQ in the germline V gene (reference sequence). V was trimmed by 1 base and J by 3 bases, leaving 9 bases between them.

The rearrangement joins TRBV10-2 to TRBJ1-1, with 8 bases that match TRBD1. There are 14 residues in the CDR3. Looked up from germline, CDR1 is WSHSY and CDR2 is SAAADI. After removal of 6 bases from V and 3 bases from J, the junction contained 6 bases not matched to a gene. The CDR3 DNA reads TGCGCCAGCAGCCGGACAGGGATTCACACTGAAGCTTTCTTT. This codes for CASSRTGIHTEAFF.

The chain joins TRBV18 to TRBJ1-6; unclear D gene. From germline, CDR1 is KGHSH and CDR2 LQKENI. Trimming took off 6 bases at V and 3 bases at J, with 9 bases between the two ends. This CDR3 spans 14 amino acids. CDR3 in amino acids: CASSRQNYNSPLHF. The CDR3 coding sequence is TGTGCCAGCTCGAGGCAGAACTATAATTCACCCCTCCACTTT.

The J gene is TRBJ2-7, the V gene TRBV19; TRBD2 matches 7 bases. The V gene end was trimmed by 5 bases and the J gene end by 0 bases; junction bases not matched to a gene: 4. Germline-derived CDR1 and CDR2 are LNHDA and SQIVND (reference sequence). The CDR3 totals 14 residues. CDR3 coding DNA: TGTGCCAGTAGTCCCGGGACTATCTCCTACGAGCAGTACTTC. Translated: CASSPGTISYEQYF.

V gene TRBV6-2 or TRBV6-3 combines with J gene TRBJ1-5; 7 bases match TRBD1. Germline values: CDR1 MNHEY, CDR2 SVGEGT. The CDR3 is 14 residues long. The ends lost 6 bases at V and 7 bases at J; junction bases unmatched: 9. The CDR3 nucleotides are TGTGCCAGCAGCGCCGGGACAGCCACACAGCCCCAGCATTTT. Residues: CASSAGTATQPQHF.

In this sample, this clone turned up once. J is TRBJ1-5 and V is TRBV2; D is perhaps TRBD1 (6 bases). The CDR3 extends over 16 amino acids. Germline CDR1 is SNHLY and CDR2 is FYNNEI. V dropped 6 bases and J dropped 3 bases, with 18 bases sitting between them. The CDR3 spells CASRRRAGEYNQPQHF. The CDR3 DNA is TGTGCCAGCAGGCGGAGAGCAGGGGAGTACAATCAGCCCCAGCATTTT.

The J gene is TRBJ2-1, the V gene TRBV5-1; 9 positions match TRBD2. With V trimmed by 4 bases and J by 3 bases, 11 bases remained unmatched. The CDR3 spans 17 residues. CDR1 is SGHRS, CDR2 YFSETQ, per germline. DNA of the CDR3: TGCGCCAGCAGCCCAATAATTAGCGGGAGCCTCTACAATGAGCAGTTCTTC. Protein sequence: CASSPIISGSLYNEQFF.

This chain joins TRBV5-1 and TRBJ2-7, with D possibly matching TRBD2 (6 bases). Looked up from germline, CDR1 is SGHRS and CDR2 is YFSETQ. V was shortened by 0 bases and J by 2 bases, with 9 bases between the two germline ends. The CDR3 has 14 amino acids. CDR3 nucleotide sequence: TGCGCCAGCAGCTTGGGGACTAATACCTACGAGCAGTACTTC. Translating gives CASSLGTNTYEQYF.

This clone has a single count. The chain recombines TRBV24-1 with TRBJ1-5; 7 bases are shared with TRBD1. The CDR3 consists of 15 residues. V was clipped by 3 bases and J by 4 bases; unmatched bases: 5. Germline assignment: CDR1 KGHDR and CDR2 SFDVKD. CDR3 coding DNA: TGTGCCACCAGTGATACGGGACAGTTAAATCAGCCCCAGCATTTT. Amino acid sequence: CATSDTGQLNQPQHF.

Written as DNA, the CDR3 is TGTGCCAGCAGGGGAGGTAGCGGCGGACACGAGCAGTACTTC. It is translated as CASRGGSGGHEQYF. This chain links TRBV5-4 with TRBJ2-7; a weak D match, TRBD2 (6 bases). Per the germline V gene, CDR1 is SGHNT and CDR2 is YYREEE (reference sequence). The ends were cut back, 5 bases at V and 5 bases at J, with 17 bases in the middle. The CDR3 has 14 amino acids.

V gene TRBV7-2 combines with J gene TRBJ1-2, with 7 bases that match TRBD1. J gave up 3 bases and V 5 bases, and 6 bases lay outside the gene matches. The germline V gene encodes CDR1 SGHTA and CDR2 FQGNSA. The CDR3 is 14 residues long. CDR3 sequence: CASSPWDRYYGYTF. In DNA form, the CDR3 reads TGTGCCAGCAGCCCTTGGGACAGATACTATGGCTACACCTTC.

The J gene is TRBJ2-5, the V gene TRBV5-1, with TRBD2 matching over 7 bases. The CDR3 contains 16 residues. With V trimmed by 0 bases and J by 1 base, 6 bases remained unmatched. CDR1 is SGHRS and CDR2 is YFSETQ in the germline V gene. The chain's CDR3 is CASSLVVLATQETQYF. The CDR3 nucleotides are TGCGCCAGCAGCTTGGTTGTACTAGCGACCCAAGAGACCCAGTACTTC. Full variable domain (rest looked up from reference TRBV5-1 and TRBJ2-5): KAGVTQTPRYLIKTRGQQVTLSCSPISGHRSVSWYQQTPGQGLQFLFEYFSETQRNKGNFPGRFSGRQFSNSRSEMNVSTLELGDSALYLCASSLVVLATQETQYFGPGTRLLVL.

J is TRBJ1-6 and V is TRBV2; 8 bases line up with TRBD1. Germline assignment: CDR1 SNHLY and CDR2 FYNNEI. The CDR3 sequence is 14 residues long. Trimming removed 6 bases from V and 7 bases from J; junction bases left unmatched: 5. DNA of the CDR3: TGTGCCAGCAGGAATCGACAGGGGAATTCACCCCTCCACTTT. Translated, it gives CASRNRQGNSPLHF.

This rearrangement joins TRBV9 to TRBJ1-4; TRBD1 is a possible D gene (6 bases). The CDR3 is made up of 14 amino acids. The V end was cut by 4 bases, the J end by 7 bases, with 14 bases between. The germline CDR1 and CDR2 sequences are SGDLS and YYNGEE. The CDR3 protein is CASSTGQSREKLFF. The DNA of the CDR3 is TGTGCCAGCAGCACAGGGCAGTCGCGTGAAAAACTGTTTTTT.

The chain carries TRBV5-1 and TRBJ1-4; 10 nucleotides agree with TRBD1. V lost 0 bases and J lost 7; bases outside the gene matches: 0. This CDR3 spans 14 amino acids. Germline V gene sequence: CDR1 SGHRS, CDR2 YFSETQ. The CDR3 region has the DNA TGCGCCAGCAGCTTGGGACAGGGGGCTGAAAAACTGTTTTTT. It translates to CASSLGQGAEKLFF.

CDR3 sequence: CASSLFSGGSGGYTF. CDR3 in DNA: TGTGCCAGCAGTTTATTTAGCGGGGGCTCGGGTGGCTACACCTTC. This chain joins TRBV27 and TRBJ1-2; TRBD1 is a possible D gene (6 bases). This CDR3 is 15 amino acids long. Trimming took 1 base from V and 7 from J, leaving 16 bases between them. Germline-derived CDR1 and CDR2 are MNHEY and SMNVEV (reference sequence).

The V gene is TRBV20-1, the J gene TRBJ1-1; D is ambiguous. Trimming left V 3 bases short and J 8 bases short, with 10 bases between. From germline, CDR1 is DFQATT and CDR2 SNEGSKA (reference sequence). The CDR3 is 11 residues long. The CDR3 sequence: CSASLSVEAFF. The CDR3 region has the DNA TGCAGTGCTAGTCTCTCGGTCGAAGCTTTCTTT.

This clone was recorded a few times. The chain joins TRBV5-8 to TRBJ2-2; 10 nucleotides agree with TRBD2. The length of the CDR3 is 17 residues. Germline trimming cut 3 bases from V and 4 bases from J; bases unmatched to any gene: 9. The V gene's germline CDR1 is SGHTS and CDR2 YDEGEE. The CDR3 here is CASSSGRVAGGTGELFF. CDR3 DNA sequence: TGTGCCAGCAGCTCGGGCCGTGTAGCGGGGGGCACCGGGGAGCTGTTTTTT.

This clone has only one observation. The rearrangement links TRBV28 to TRBJ2-3; D possibly corresponds to TRBD2 (6 bases). V was clipped by 2 bases and J by 4 bases, with 13 bases between them. The CDR3 is 15 residues long. CDR1 is MDHEN, CDR2 SYDVKM, per germline. The CDR3 protein is CASSLGLGGADTQYF. For the CDR3, the DNA is TGTGCCAGCAGTTTAGGGTTAGGAGGGGCAGATACGCAGTATTTT.